Listed below are T cell receptor beta chains from one sample, sequenced in a study of breast tumors, draining lymph nodes, adjacent tissues. Using its own MiXCR run on the multiplex PCR reads, TCRdb lists one record per CDR3 protein. The sample yields roughly 130,000 distinct CDR3 sequences, about 33% seen once. The sample consisted of axillary lymph node tissue. These receptors all stem from a female donor with breast cancer. Some clones in this sample may be carry-over from other donors' samples. Both conserved end residues are part of each CDR3.

>TRBV19
CASSLLGNEQFF
>TRBV7-8
CASSLGPTPNEKLFF
>TRBV3-1
CASTRQGTFSGANVLTF
>TRBV24-1
CATSDPSGTGNTDTQYF
>TRBV5-1
CASGNNRDRGRRAYGYTF
>TRBV28
CASLAGGGYEQYF
>TRBV7-7
CASSSTLSTEAFF
>TRBV27
CASSYRDRGHEQYF
>TRBV11-3
CASRFGPRDYTYNEQFF
>TRBV11-3
CASSNGAGGYNEQFF
>TRBV20-1
CSARQQGRGRSPLHF
>TRBV19
CASSTGDPAYEQYF
>TRBV11-2
CASSTRPSATQHF
>TRBV19
CASSIAQTYTF
>TRBV5-6
CASSSRRTDTQYF
>TRBV9
CVSSAAEGARDTQYF
>TRBV27
CASSSPGTSSYNEQFF
>TRBV5-8
CASPSPLAGGDSSTDTQYF
>TRBV14
CASSQRAGVLSYEQYF
>TRBV3-1
CASQVGGDVILSRTGQYF
>TRBV7-9
CASSRDGTSFGYTF
>TRBV18
CASSSGSDTEAFF
>TRBV30
CALERQGVSYEQYF
>TRBV11-2
CASSLESLAGRVTGELFF
>TRBV19
CASSIIGGFGNTIYF
>TRBV11-2
CASSSGGERYF
>TRBV20-1
CSVKQGKNSPLHF
>TRBV7-2
CASSLPQGTGGEYF
>TRBV7-9
CASSLDRAEAFF
>TRBV11-2
CASSLGVNQPHEQYF
>TRBV7-2
CASSSGQADQDTQYF
>TRBV7-9
CASSSSGTTGNTIYF
>TRBV5-1
CAGSFGGGTDTQYF
>TRBV6-1
CASSAQGSGNTIYF
>TRBV20-1
CSANEAASSYENIQYF
>TRBV5-1
CASSLEGQSTDTQYF
>TRBV7-8
CASSFGSSGANVLTF
>TRBV7-9
CASSLGGEANEKLFF
>TRBV5-8
CASSSGGRGTNEKLFF
>TRBV20-1
CSAMDREMETQHF
>TRBV7-9
CASSSPGQGGKLFF
>TRBV18
CASSPTKEGELFF
>TRBV2
CASSVGAYEQYF
>TRBV14
CASSQGHRGGYTF
>TRBV4-3
CASSQAAGAKNIQYF
>TRBV3-1
CASSQVVGGTGVQETQYF
>TRBV5-1
CASSRGSGSNQPQHF
>TRBV5-1
CASSSGQGGQPQHF
>TRBV6-4
CARPTRGETEAFF
>TRBV6-6
CASSHGGKNTGELFF
>TRBV19
CASSIAPSRGGPWGEKFF